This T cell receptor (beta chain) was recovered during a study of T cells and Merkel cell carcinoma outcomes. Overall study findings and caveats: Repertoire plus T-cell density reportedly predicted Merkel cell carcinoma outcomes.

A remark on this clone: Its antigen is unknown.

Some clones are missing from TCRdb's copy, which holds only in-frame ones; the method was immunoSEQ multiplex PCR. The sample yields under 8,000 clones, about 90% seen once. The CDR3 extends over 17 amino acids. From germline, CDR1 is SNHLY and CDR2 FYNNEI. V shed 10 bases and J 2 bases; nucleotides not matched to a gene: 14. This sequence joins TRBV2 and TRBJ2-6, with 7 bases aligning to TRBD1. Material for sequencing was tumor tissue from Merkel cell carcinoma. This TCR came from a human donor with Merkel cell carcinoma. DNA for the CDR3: TGTGCCACATTAACCAGGACAGGTGGGGCTGGGGCCAACGTCCTGACTTTC. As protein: CATLTRTGGAGANVLTF.